This T cell receptor beta chain was identified during a study of OX40 agonist ivuxolimab in advanced cancers. The germline CDR1 and CDR2 sequences are MNHNS and SASEGT. The CDR3 extends over 14 amino acids. Trimming removed 6 bases at V and 5 bases at J, with 13 bases between. The method was immunoSEQ multiplex PCR; TCRdb's version includes in-frame clones alone and lacks a portion of them. The data contain tens of thousands of clones, 84% of them seen just once; the ten biggest clones take up around 1.5%. The J gene is TRBJ1-4, the V gene TRBV6-1; no definite D call. This sample comprised CD4+ or CD8+ T cells sorted from blood, obtained in a trial of the OX40 agonist ivuxolimab. The receptor comes from an adult with an advanced solid tumor such as melanoma, head and neck, liver or kidney cancer. As DNA, the CDR3 is TGTGCCAGCAGCGTCCGGGTCCCAAATGAAAAACTGTTTTTT. Translating it yields CASSVRVPNEKLFF.